These T cell receptor beta chains were read from a single sample in a study of blood T cell repertoires in COVID-19. The table came from immunoSEQ multiplex PCR; TCRdb's copy has only in-frame clones and leaves some out. The profile shows about 220,000 clones, roughly 76% of them singletons. Sequencing used peripheral blood. These receptors all stem from a human donor in a cohort sampled during active COVID-19. CDR3s include the opening cysteine and the closing phenylalanine or tryptophan. A D gene is named only where the DNA matches it firmly. Expanded clones get a size class; other rows say once, few or many, or leave the size out.

D gene,J gene,V gene,clone size,CDR3 protein,CDR3 DNA
.,TRBJ1-2,TRBV7-9,.,CASSLTGIYGYTF,TGTGCCAGCAGCCTAACAGGGATCTATGGCTACACCTTC
TRBD2,TRBJ2-7,TRBV19,.,CASGLAGGSYEQYF,TGTGCCAGTGGACTAGCGGGAGGTTCCTACGAGCAGTACTTC
.,TRBJ1-5,TRBV28,.,CSRWGGREYRQPQHF,TGTTCTCGGTGGGGAGGCAGGGAGTACCGTCAGCCCCAGCATTTT
TRBD2,TRBJ2-2,TRBV19,.,CASSSISGRNTGELFF,TGTGCCAGTAGTTCCATTAGCGGGAGGAACACCGGGGAGCTGTTTTTT
.,TRBJ1-4,TRBV3-1/TRBV3-2,.,CASSSARGSTNEKLFF,TGTGCCAGCAGTTCCGCACGGGGGTCAACTAATGAAAAACTGTTTTTT
.,TRBJ1-2,TRBV6-5,.,CASSYSTAPNYGYTF,TGTGCCAGCAGTTACTCGACAGCCCCTAACTATGGCTACACCTTC
TRBD2,TRBJ2-7,TRBV4-1,few,CASSQVLAGGPYEQYF,TGCGCCAGCAGCCAAGTACTAGCGGGAGGGCCGTACGAGCAGTACTTC
.,TRBJ2-7,TRBV5-4,.,CASSRTAYEQYF,TGTGCCAGCAGCCGGACAGCCTACGAGCAGTACTTC
TRBD2,TRBJ2-7,TRBV6-6,once,CASSYSASSGSYEQYF,TGTGCCAGCAGTTACTCCGCGTCCAGCGGGAGCTACGAGCAGTACTTC
.,TRBJ2-1,TRBV11-2,.,CASSLDVFGWAGIDYNEQFF,TGTGCCAGCAGCTTAGATGTCTTCGGCTGGGCCGGGATAGATTACAATGAGCAGTTCTTC
.,TRBJ1-5,TRBV5-1,.,CASSLGTTSNQPQHF,TGCGCCAGCAGCTTGGGAACAACTAGCAATCAGCCCCAGCATTTT